This T cell receptor (beta chain) appears in the sequencing data of a study of shared clonotypes between healthy human individuals. It was CD45RO-negative cells, positively selected for CCR7, that made up naive CD8 cells, with terminally differentiated effector memory CD45RA+ cells excluded. The V gene's germline CDR1 is SNHLY and CDR2 FYNNEI. This CDR3 has 15 amino acids. V dropped 7 bases and J dropped 6 bases, with 22 bases sitting between them. As regards this clone: The antigen remains unidentified.

Overall study results and limits: Four donors shared around 5.1% of their naive CD4 clonotypes. Relative to their counterparts shared across all four donors, non-shared clonotypes exhibited diminished generation probabilities. Sequencing depth was expected to influence donor clonotype sharing.

For sorted subsets, about 200 ng DNA per replicate equaled 30,000 or so T cell genomes. The table came from immunoSEQ multiplex PCR; TCRdb's copy has only in-frame clones and leaves some out. The data show roughly 2,000,000 clones, around 95% seen once. The origin of this receptor is a man between 18 and 29 years old in good health. Some clones in this sample may be carry-over from other donors' samples. The V call is TRBV2, the J call TRBJ2-7, with D perhaps matching TRBD1 or TRBD2 (5 bases each). Sequencing was carried out using naive CD8+ T cells from PBMCs. DNA of the CDR3: TGTGCCAGCAAAGTTTCGGGGCCCGGGGACGGCGAGCAGTACTTC. As protein: CASKVSGPGDGEQYF. Based on the CDR3 plus reference TRBV2 and TRBJ2-7, the full variable domain is EPEVTQTPSHQVTQMGQEVILRCVPISNHLYFYWYRQILGQKVEFLVSFYNNEISEKSEIFDDQFSVERPDGSNFTLKIRSTKLEDSAMYFCASKVSGPGDGEQYFGPGTRLTVT.